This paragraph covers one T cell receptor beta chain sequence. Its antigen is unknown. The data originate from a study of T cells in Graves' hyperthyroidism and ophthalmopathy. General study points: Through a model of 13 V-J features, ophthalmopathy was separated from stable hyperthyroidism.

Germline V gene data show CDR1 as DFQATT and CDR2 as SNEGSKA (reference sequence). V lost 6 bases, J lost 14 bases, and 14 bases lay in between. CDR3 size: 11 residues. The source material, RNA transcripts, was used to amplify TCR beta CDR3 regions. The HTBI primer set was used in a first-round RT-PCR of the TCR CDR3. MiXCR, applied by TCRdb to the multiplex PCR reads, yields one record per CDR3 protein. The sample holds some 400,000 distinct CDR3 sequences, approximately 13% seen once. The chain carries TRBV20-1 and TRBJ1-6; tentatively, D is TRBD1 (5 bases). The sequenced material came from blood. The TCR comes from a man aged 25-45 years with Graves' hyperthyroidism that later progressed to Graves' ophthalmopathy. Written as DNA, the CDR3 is TGCAGTGCCGGGGACCTCTCGGCCCTCCACTTT. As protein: CSAGDLSALHF.